This T cell receptor beta chain was captured by sequencing in a study of T cell responses to AZD1222 COVID-19 vaccine. The V and J ends lost 2 bases and 9 bases respectively, with 11 bases between them. The CDR3 contains 13 residues. Germline-derived CDR1 and CDR2 are SGHTA and FQGTGA. Clones were sequenced by immunoSEQ multiplex PCR, and TCRdb holds only the in-frame ones, with some missing. The table has roughly 80,000 clones, more than 90% seen once. The clonotype originates from an adult in good health. The sample was peripheral blood, taken on day 0 of AZD1222 vaccination. The V gene is TRBV7-3, the J gene TRBJ1-5; D might be TRBD1 (5 bases). The DNA for the CDR3 is TGTGCCAGCAGCTTACAGGGCGGCAGGCCCCAGCATTTT. It translates to CASSLQGGRPQHF.